The rows below give T cell receptor beta chains drawn from one sample of a study of blood T cell repertoires in COVID-19. Data came from immunoSEQ multiplex PCR; TCRdb stores just in-frame clones and leaves some out. The table includes approximately 170,000 clones, under 95% detected once. Sequenced input: peripheral blood. The receptors were sampled from a man between 18 and 29 years old with COVID-19, enrolled during active disease. Both conserved end residues are part of each CDR3. Fields, in order: clone size, D gene, V gene, CDR3 length, J gene, CDR3 DNA, CDR3 protein. D genes are given only for firm matches. The listing skips clone size in some rows; elsewhere it reads once, few, many or a size class.

size: -
D: TRBD2
V: TRBV27
length: 18
J: TRBJ2-1
DNA: TGTGCCAGCAGTCCAGGGACTAGCGGACATGGCTCCTACAATGAGCAGTTCTTC
CDR3: CASSPGTSGHGSYNEQFF

size: -
D: -
V: TRBV7-9
length: 15
J: TRBJ2-1
DNA: TGTGCCAGCAGCTTAGGCCAGCGACTCATCAATGAGCAGTTCTTC
CDR3: CASSLGQRLINEQFF

size: -
D: TRBD1
V: TRBV9
length: 17
J: TRBJ1-3
DNA: TGTGCCAGCAGCGCGCGACAGGGTGAGAGCTCTGGAAACACCATATATTTT
CDR3: CASSARQGESSGNTIYF

size: -
D: -
V: TRBV19
length: 14
J: TRBJ2-7
DNA: TGTGCCAGTGGAGGGGACAGTCTCGCCTACGAGCAGTACTTC
CDR3: CASGGDSLAYEQYF

size: -
D: TRBD1
V: TRBV27
length: 16
J: TRBJ2-1
DNA: TGTGCCAGCAGTTTCCGACAGGGCGTCTCCTACAATGAGCAGTTCTTC
CDR3: CASSFRQGVSYNEQFF

size: -
D: TRBD1
V: TRBV7-9
length: 15
J: TRBJ2-7
DNA: TGTGCCAGCAGCCTATCGGACAGGACGACCTACGAGCAGTACTTC
CDR3: CASSLSDRTTYEQYF

size: -
D: -
V: TRBV6-2/TRBV6-3
length: 15
J: TRBJ2-1
DNA: TGTGCCAGCAGCCCTCCGACACCCTCGGGAAATGAGCAGTTCTTC
CDR3: CASSPPTPSGNEQFF

size: -
D: -
V: TRBV29-1
length: 15
J: TRBJ1-1
DNA: TGCAGCGTTGAACCCCCCCTGGGGGGGCGGACTGAAGCTTTCTTT
CDR3: CSVEPPLGGRTEAFF

size: -
D: TRBD2
V: TRBV5-6
length: 14
J: TRBJ2-7
DNA: TGTGCCAGCAGCTTGGGACTAGCGGGAGTCGAGCAGTACTTC
CDR3: CASSLGLAGVEQYF

size: -
D: TRBD1
V: TRBV28
length: 13
J: TRBJ2-7
DNA: TGTGCCAGCAGTTGGACAGGGGTATACGAGCAGTACTTC
CDR3: CASSWTGVYEQYF

size: -
D: -
V: TRBV18
length: 17
J: TRBJ2-1
DNA: TGTGCCAGCTCACCACCTAGGAGCGAGTGGCGGGACAATGAGCAGTTCTTC
CDR3: CASSPPRSEWRDNEQFF

size: -
D: TRBD2
V: TRBV28
length: 16
J: TRBJ2-3
DNA: TGTGCCAGCAGCCGCTCCGGAGCGGGAGGCGGTGGTACGCAGTATTTT
CDR3: CASSRSGAGGGGTQYF

size: -
D: -
V: TRBV10-3
length: 14
J: TRBJ2-7
DNA: TGTGCCATCAGTGATAGGGGCGGGACCTACGAGCAGTACTTC
CDR3: CAISDRGGTYEQYF

size: -
D: -
V: TRBV6-5
length: 16
J: TRBJ1-1
DNA: TGTGCCAGCAGTTACGGGGCGCGGCCGGAGAGGACTGAAGCTTTCTTT
CDR3: CASSYGARPERTEAFF

size: -
D: TRBD2
V: TRBV10-3
length: 12
J: TRBJ2-7
DNA: TGTGCCTCAGCGGGAGGGCGGTACGAGCAGTACTTC
CDR3: CASAGGRYEQYF

size: -
D: TRBD2
V: TRBV29-1
length: 13
J: TRBJ2-7
DNA: TGCAGCGTGACGCCGGGACTAGCCTACGAGCAGTACTTC
CDR3: CSVTPGLAYEQYF

size: -
D: -
V: TRBV27
length: 14
J: TRBJ1-5
DNA: TGTGCCAGCGGCTACGGGGGGAGCAATCAGCCCCAGCATTTT
CDR3: CASGYGGSNQPQHF

size: -
D: TRBD1
V: TRBV29-1
length: 17
J: TRBJ2-1
DNA: TGCAGCGTTGAAGGGGTCGACAGGGTCGGACCCGTGGATGAGCAGTTCTTC
CDR3: CSVEGVDRVGPVDEQFF

size: -
D: TRBD2
V: TRBV5-4
length: 19
J: TRBJ2-5
DNA: TGTGCCAGCAGCTACTCGACTAGCGGGAGGGACTGGGGGCAAGAGACCCAGTACTTC
CDR3: CASSYSTSGRDWGQETQYF

size: -
D: -
V: TRBV9
length: 15
J: TRBJ2-2
DNA: TGTGCCAGCAGCCCGGGGACTGTCCCTACCGGGGAGCTGTTTTTT
CDR3: CASSPGTVPTGELFF

size: -
D: -
V: TRBV9
length: 13
J: TRBJ1-5
DNA: TGTGCCAGCAGCCCAGCGGGGGCGCAGCCCCAGCATTTT
CDR3: CASSPAGAQPQHF

size: -
D: -
V: TRBV27
length: 12
J: TRBJ1-5
DNA: TGCGCAGCTGGGGGGGGCAATCAGCCCCAGCATTTT
CDR3: CAAGGGNQPQHF

size: -
D: TRBD1
V: TRBV9
length: 15
J: TRBJ1-2
DNA: TGTGCCAGCAGCGTAGGGGACAGTGCTAACTATGGCTACACCTTC
CDR3: CASSVGDSANYGYTF

size: -
D: -
V: TRBV2
length: 13
J: TRBJ1-1
DNA: TGTGCCAGCAGGGACAGCTTGAACACTGAAGCTTTCTTT
CDR3: CASRDSLNTEAFF

size: -
D: -
V: TRBV9
length: 16
J: TRBJ2-2
DNA: TGTGCCAGCAACCCTACCGGGGGAGTAGGTACCGGGGAGCTGTTTTTT
CDR3: CASNPTGGVGTGELFF

size: -
D: -
V: TRBV10-3
length: 16
J: TRBJ2-3
DNA: TGTGCCATCAGTGCCCCCCGGGACTCCTCAACAGATACGCAGTATTTT
CDR3: CAISAPRDSSTDTQYF

size: -
D: -
V: TRBV19
length: 13
J: TRBJ1-5
DNA: TGTGCCAGTAGTCTCATCAGTAATCAGCCCCAGCATTTT
CDR3: CASSLISNQPQHF

size: -
D: -
V: TRBV30
length: 12
J: TRBJ2-7
DNA: TGTGCCTGGAGTGTGAACGAGTACGAGCAGTACTTC
CDR3: CAWSVNEYEQYF

size: -
D: -
V: TRBV28
length: 16
J: TRBJ1-3
DNA: TGTGCCAGCAGTGGTTTGAGTGGGCAAAATAGGAACACCATATATTTT
CDR3: CASSGLSGQNRNTIYF

size: once
D: -
V: TRBV24-1
length: 14
J: TRBJ1-2
DNA: TGTGCCACCAGTGATTTGGCCAGGTGGTACGGCTACACCTTC
CDR3: CATSDLARWYGYTF

size: once
D: TRBD2
V: TRBV24-1
length: 18
J: TRBJ2-3
DNA: TGTGCCACCAGTGAAACCGGGACTAGCGGGTGGAGCACAGATACGCAGTATTTT
CDR3: CATSETGTSGWSTDTQYF

size: -
D: -
V: TRBV7-2
length: 13
J: TRBJ2-7
DNA: TGTGCCAGCAGCACTAGCCGAACCTACGAGCAGTACTTC
CDR3: CASSTSRTYEQYF

size: -
D: -
V: TRBV18
length: 15
J: TRBJ2-1
DNA: TGTGCCAGCTCACCTCGGGAGAGGTTAGGTAATGAGCAGTTCTTC
CDR3: CASSPRERLGNEQFF

size: once
D: TRBD2
V: TRBV5-1
length: 16
J: TRBJ2-6
DNA: TGCGCCAGCAGTATAGCGGGGAGCTCTGGGGCCAACGTCCTGACTTTC
CDR3: CASSIAGSSGANVLTF

size: -
D: TRBD1
V: TRBV6-2/TRBV6-3
length: 16
J: TRBJ2-2
DNA: TGTGCCAGCAGCTCCACAGGGGTTCGGAACACCGGGGAGCTGTTTTTT
CDR3: CASSSTGVRNTGELFF

size: -
D: TRBD1
V: TRBV7-2
length: 15
J: TRBJ2-1
DNA: TGTGCCAGCAGCCCCGGGACAGGGGGTTACAATGAGCAGTTCTTC
CDR3: CASSPGTGGYNEQFF

size: -
D: TRBD1
V: TRBV5-6
length: 15
J: TRBJ2-1
DNA: TGTGCCAGCAGCTTGTCCGGGACAGGGAACAATGAGCAGTTCTTC
CDR3: CASSLSGTGNNEQFF

size: -
D: TRBD1
V: TRBV30
length: 16
J: TRBJ1-4
DNA: TGTGCCTGGAGTGTCCTAGGGACAGCAACTAATGAAAAACTGCTTTTT
CDR3: CAWSVLGTATNEKLLF

size: -
D: TRBD2
V: TRBV10-3
length: 18
J: TRBJ2-1
DNA: TGTGCCATCAGTGAAGGGGCCATAGCGGGAGAGATCTACAATGAGCAGTTCTTC
CDR3: CAISEGAIAGEIYNEQFF

size: -
D: -
V: TRBV9
length: 13
J: TRBJ1-3
DNA: TGTGCCAGCAGTAGGAGCTCTGGAAACACCATATATTTT
CDR3: CASSRSSGNTIYF

size: -
D: -
V: TRBV5-8
length: 14
J: TRBJ2-3
DNA: TGTGCCAGCAGCTTGTCAGGGGCCACAGATACGCAGTATTTT
CDR3: CASSLSGATDTQYF

size: -
D: TRBD2
V: TRBV30
length: 14
J: TRBJ2-5
DNA: TGTGCCTCCGCATCCGCGGGAGGTGGGGAGACCCAGTACTTC
CDR3: CASASAGGGETQYF

size: -
D: TRBD1
V: TRBV3-1/TRBV3-2
length: 16
J: TRBJ2-3
DNA: TGTGCCAGCAGCCAAGAGGTTGGGACAGACACAGATACGCAGTATTTT
CDR3: CASSQEVGTDTDTQYF

size: -
D: TRBD1
V: TRBV11-2
length: 15
J: TRBJ2-7
DNA: TGTGCCAGCAGCTACGCAGGGGGCCTCTCCTACGAGCAGTACTTC
CDR3: CASSYAGGLSYEQYF

size: -
D: TRBD1
V: TRBV5-5
length: 15
J: TRBJ1-1
DNA: TGTGCCAGCAGCAGGACAGGGGGGATGAACACTGAAGCTTTCTTT
CDR3: CASSRTGGMNTEAFF

size: once
D: -
V: TRBV12-2
length: 18
J: TRBJ2-7
DNA: TGTGCAAGTCGCTTAGAGGGCAGCCGATGCCTCCGGGGCTACGAGCAGTACTTC
CDR3: CASRLEGSRCLRGYEQYF

size: -
D: -
V: TRBV21-1
length: 17
J: TRBJ2-1
DNA: TGTGCCAGCAGCAATCCCCCACTAGCGGGAGTTCGGAATGAGCAGTTCTTC
CDR3: CASSNPPLAGVRNEQFF

size: -
D: -
V: TRBV19
length: 13
J: TRBJ1-6
DNA: TGTGCCAGTAGTAACAGGAATAATTCACCCCTCCACTTT
CDR3: CASSNRNNSPLHF